The rows below give T cell receptor beta chains drawn from one sample of a study of blood T cell repertoires in COVID-19. TCRdb's copy holds only in-frame clones and misses some; the assay was immunoSEQ multiplex PCR. The repertoire holds roughly 120,000 clones, roughly 83% seen once, with 15% to 20% in the top ten. The material sequenced was peripheral blood. The receptors originated from a woman in her sixties with acute or convalescent COVID-19. Both conserved end residues are part of each CDR3. A D gene is named only where the DNA matches it firmly. The size of a clone is reported for some rows only, either as once, few or many, or as a class for expanded clones.

>TRBJ2-2|.|TRBV3-1/TRBV3-2|TRBD2
TGTGCCACCCGGGGACTAGCGGGGACCGGAGGCGGGGAGCTGTTTTTT
CATRGLAGTGGGELFF
>TRBJ2-2|.|TRBV7-2|.
TGTGCCAGCAGCTCTACCCCTATCGTCACCGGGGAGCTGTTTTTT
CASSSTPIVTGELFF
>TRBJ1-2|.|TRBV5-1|TRBD1
TGCGCCAGCGGGACAGGGGGCGCCGGCGGTGGCTACACCTTC
CASGTGGAGGGYTF
>TRBJ1-1|.|TRBV6-1|.
TGTGCCAGCAGCAGGGCAGAGGACACTGAAGCTTTCTTT
CASSRAEDTEAFF
>TRBJ1-3|few|TRBV7-6|.
TGTGCCAGCAGCTTATTTTCGGGACACTTCTCTGGAAACACCATATATTTT
CASSLFSGHFSGNTIYF
>TRBJ1-5|.|TRBV27|.
TGTGCCAGCAGTTTTGCCCGTGGAGGAGGGAATCAGCCCCAGCATTTT
CASSFARGGGNQPQHF
>TRBJ1-4|.|TRBV5-1|TRBD1
TGCGCCAGCAGCTTTATGGGACAGGGACGAGAAAAACTGTTTTTT
CASSFMGQGREKLFF
>TRBJ1-2|.|TRBV6-5|TRBD1
TGTGCCAGCAGAGGGACAGGGACTGTCTTTGGGGGCTACACCTTC
CASRGTGTVFGGYTF
>TRBJ1-3|.|TRBV12-3/TRBV12-4|.
TGTGCCAGCAGTTCCCTTTTAGGAAACACCATATATTTT
CASSSLLGNTIYF
>TRBJ1-2|.|TRBV5-8|TRBD1
TGTGCCAGCAGCGAGGACAGGGTTGGCTACACCTTC
CASSEDRVGYTF
>TRBJ1-6|.|TRBV25-1|.
TGTGCCAGCAGTAGCCTGGTCGATTCACCCCTCCACTTT
CASSSLVDSPLHF
>TRBJ1-4|.|TRBV10-3|.
TGTGCCATCAGCCGCTCGGGAGGGGGTGAAAAACTGTTTTTT
CAISRSGGGEKLFF
>TRBJ2-3|.|TRBV12-3/TRBV12-4|TRBD1
TGTGCCAGCAGTTTAGCAGGACAGGTTACGCAGTATTTT
CASSLAGQVTQYF
>TRBJ1-1|.|TRBV11-2|.
TGTGCCAGCAGCTTAATCCGTTCCCCGAACACTGAAGCTTTCTTT
CASSLIRSPNTEAFF
>TRBJ2-3|.|TRBV7-3|TRBD2
TGTGCCAGCAGCTTAACTCGGGAGACTAGCGGGCAGTATTTT
CASSLTRETSGQYF
>TRBJ2-1|.|TRBV6-5|TRBD2
TGTGCCAGCAGAACTAGCGGGAGAAAGAGGAATGAGCAGTTCTTC
CASRTSGRKRNEQFF
>TRBJ1-1|few|TRBV5-1|.
TGCGCCAGCAGCTTGGCCGGCAGGTCGGGAGATGAAGCTTTCTTT
CASSLAGRSGDEAFF
>TRBJ2-5|.|TRBV2|TRBD1
TGTGCCAGCGGGGACAGGGGAGAGACCCAGTACTTC
CASGDRGETQYF
>TRBJ1-2|once|TRBV7-9|.
TGTGCCAGCAGCTTCCTCACACCCTCCACAGGGATTAGGGACTATGGCTACACCTTC
CASSFLTPSTGIRDYGYTF
>TRBJ1-1|.|TRBV12-3/TRBV12-4|.
TGTGCCAGCAGTTTAGGCGAAAACACTGAAGCTTTCTTT
CASSLGENTEAFF